The following is a T cell receptor (beta chain) sequence with its context. Trimming removed 5 bases at V and 6 bases at J, with 14 bases between. Germline V lookup: CDR1 SGHTA, CDR2 FQGNSA. The CDR3 runs 14 residues. The data derive from a study of blood T cell repertoires in COVID-19. Repertoires were generated with immunoSEQ multiplex PCR, while TCRdb's copy carries only in-frame clones and drops some. This table has about 150,000 clones, roughly 80% appearing once. Sequenced material: PBMCs or T cells enriched from blood (not recorded which). The sequence derives from a man aged 45-65 years who had recovered from COVID-19. This chain connects TRBV7-2 to TRBJ2-1; D is possibly TRBD1 (5 bases). CDR3 coding DNA: TGTGCCAGCAGCCACCGAGACAGCCGCAATGAGCAGTTCTTC. Its protein is CASSHRDSRNEQFF.